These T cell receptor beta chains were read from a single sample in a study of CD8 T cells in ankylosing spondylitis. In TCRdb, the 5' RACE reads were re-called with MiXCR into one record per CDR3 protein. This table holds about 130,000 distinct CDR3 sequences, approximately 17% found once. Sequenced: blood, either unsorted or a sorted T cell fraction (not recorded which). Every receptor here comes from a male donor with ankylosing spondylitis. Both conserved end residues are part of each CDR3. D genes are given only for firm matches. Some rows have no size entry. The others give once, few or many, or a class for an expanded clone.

CDR3nt: TGCAGTGCTAGCCGCCTAGCGGGAGAATGGGAGCAGTTCTTC; CDR3aa: CSASRLAGEWEQFF; j_gene: TRBJ2-1; d_gene: TRBD2; abundance: .; v_gene: TRBV20-1
CDR3nt: TGTGCCAGCGCGTCATATAGCTATGGCTACACCTTC; CDR3aa: CASASYSYGYTF; j_gene: TRBJ1-2; d_gene: .; abundance: .; v_gene: TRBV28
CDR3nt: TGCGCCAGCAGCCAAATAATAATCCCGGGGCCGTCAAGCTCTGGAAACACCATATATTTT; CDR3aa: CASSQIIIPGPSSSGNTIYF; j_gene: TRBJ1-3; d_gene: .; abundance: .; v_gene: TRBV4-3
CDR3nt: TGCAGCGTTGAGGGGGCGCGTTTGGATGAGCAGTTCTTC; CDR3aa: CSVEGARLDEQFF; j_gene: TRBJ2-1; d_gene: .; abundance: .; v_gene: TRBV29-1
CDR3nt: TGCGCCAGCAGCCAGAACACAGTTTTAGAGCAGTACTTC; CDR3aa: CASSQNTVLEQYF; j_gene: TRBJ2-7; d_gene: .; abundance: .; v_gene: TRBV4-1
CDR3nt: TGTGCCAGCAGTGCAGGGATTCGCTATGGCTACACCTTC; CDR3aa: CASSAGIRYGYTF; j_gene: TRBJ1-2; d_gene: .; abundance: .; v_gene: TRBV12-3/TRBV12-4
CDR3nt: TGTGCCAGCAGTGATGGGCTAGCGGACACCGGGGAGCTGTTTTTT; CDR3aa: CASSDGLADTGELFF; j_gene: TRBJ2-2; d_gene: TRBD2; abundance: .; v_gene: TRBV25-1
CDR3nt: TGTGCCAGCAGTGAAGCGGCGTGGGATAGGGATAATTCACCCCTCCACTTT; CDR3aa: CASSEAAWDRDNSPLHF; j_gene: TRBJ1-6; d_gene: .; abundance: few; v_gene: TRBV6-1
CDR3nt: TGTGCCAGCAGCTTGATAGGGACGGGAAGTGAGCAGTTCTTC; CDR3aa: CASSLIGTGSEQFF; j_gene: TRBJ2-1; d_gene: .; abundance: .; v_gene: TRBV7-3
CDR3nt: TGCAGTGTCTTAAAAAGGCCCCAGGACCTGTCCTACAATGAGCAGTTCTTC; CDR3aa: CSVLKRPQDLSYNEQFF; j_gene: TRBJ2-1; d_gene: .; abundance: few; v_gene: TRBV20-1
CDR3nt: TGTGCCAGCTCACCAGAGAGATACGAGCAGTACTTC; CDR3aa: CASSPERYEQYF; j_gene: TRBJ2-7; d_gene: .; abundance: few; v_gene: TRBV18
CDR3nt: TGTGCCAGCAGTCCCCTCGCCTTAAGCTCCTACAATGAGCAGTTCTTC; CDR3aa: CASSPLALSSYNEQFF; j_gene: TRBJ2-1; d_gene: .; abundance: .; v_gene: TRBV27
CDR3nt: TGCAGTGCTAATCGAGAGGTACTAGCGGCCTACGAGCAGTACTTC; CDR3aa: CSANREVLAAYEQYF; j_gene: TRBJ2-7; d_gene: TRBD2; abundance: .; v_gene: TRBV20-1
CDR3nt: TGCAGTGCCGAGGGAGTGCGGGCCGGGGACGAGCAGTACTTC; CDR3aa: CSAEGVRAGDEQYF; j_gene: TRBJ2-7; d_gene: .; abundance: many; v_gene: TRBV20-1
CDR3nt: TGTGCCAGAAGCGTGGGGGGAGAAGCTTTCTTT; CDR3aa: CARSVGGEAFF; j_gene: TRBJ1-1; d_gene: .; abundance: .; v_gene: TRBV27
CDR3nt: TGCAGCGTCCTATATCCGTTATCCTACGAGCAGTACTTC; CDR3aa: CSVLYPLSYEQYF; j_gene: TRBJ2-7; d_gene: .; abundance: many; v_gene: TRBV29-1
CDR3nt: TGTGCCAGCAGGGGTAGCCACAATGAGCAGTTCTTC; CDR3aa: CASRGSHNEQFF; j_gene: TRBJ2-1; d_gene: .; abundance: few; v_gene: TRBV27
CDR3nt: TGTGCCAGCAGCTTAGCCGGGACGGGAGACACTGAAGCTTTCTTT; CDR3aa: CASSLAGTGDTEAFF; j_gene: TRBJ1-1; d_gene: .; abundance: few; v_gene: TRBV7-9
CDR3nt: TGTGCCAGCAGTTATTTGACTAGCGCCAAAGCCAAAAACATTCAGTACTTC; CDR3aa: CASSYLTSAKAKNIQYF; j_gene: TRBJ2-4; d_gene: TRBD2; abundance: few; v_gene: TRBV28
CDR3nt: TGTGCCAGGGGGACAGAATCTCCTTTATTGTACACCGGGGAGCTGTTTTTT; CDR3aa: CARGTESPLLYTGELFF; j_gene: TRBJ2-2; d_gene: TRBD1; abundance: few; v_gene: TRBV2
CDR3nt: TGTGCCAGCAGCGAAGGTGGGGGGAACTACTACGAGCAGTACTTC; CDR3aa: CASSEGGGNYYEQYF; j_gene: TRBJ2-7; d_gene: .; abundance: .; v_gene: TRBV11-1
CDR3nt: TGTGCCAGCAGCCAAGGAGGCCCTTTTTTGAACAGCTACGAGCAGTACTTC; CDR3aa: CASSQGGPFLNSYEQYF; j_gene: TRBJ2-7; d_gene: .; abundance: .; v_gene: TRBV3-1
CDR3nt: TGCAGTGCGACGGGATTTCTAGAGGGAAACATTCAGTACTTC; CDR3aa: CSATGFLEGNIQYF; j_gene: TRBJ2-4; d_gene: .; abundance: .; v_gene: TRBV20-1
CDR3nt: TGTGCCAGCAGTGACTGGGTGAAACGAGCGGTTAAAGAGACCCAGTACTTC; CDR3aa: CASSDWVKRAVKETQYF; j_gene: TRBJ2-5; d_gene: .; abundance: .; v_gene: TRBV6-4
CDR3nt: TGCAGCCTGAAGGGGGGGTCCTACAATGAGCAGTTCTTC; CDR3aa: CSLKGGSYNEQFF; j_gene: TRBJ2-1; d_gene: .; abundance: .; v_gene: TRBV20-1
CDR3nt: TGCGCCAGCAGCCAAGGGACCCCGGTAGTAGCGGACCACAATGAGCAGTTCTTC; CDR3aa: CASSQGTPVVADHNEQFF; j_gene: TRBJ2-1; d_gene: .; abundance: many; v_gene: TRBV4-1
CDR3nt: TGTGCCAGCAGTGAGCGGGGAGGACAAGAGACCCAGTACTTC; CDR3aa: CASSERGGQETQYF; j_gene: TRBJ2-5; d_gene: TRBD2; abundance: few; v_gene: TRBV12-3/TRBV12-4
CDR3nt: TGTGCCAGCAGTAGGGGACAGGACAATGAGCAGTTCTTC; CDR3aa: CASSRGQDNEQFF; j_gene: TRBJ2-1; d_gene: TRBD1; abundance: .; v_gene: TRBV28
CDR3nt: TGTGCCAGCAGCTTAGACCACCGGACAGGGGCTCTCGAGCAGTACTTC; CDR3aa: CASSLDHRTGALEQYF; j_gene: TRBJ2-7; d_gene: TRBD1; abundance: few; v_gene: TRBV7-6
CDR3nt: TGTGCCAGCAACCTAGGGGGGGGGGCTCGAAACATTCAGTACTTC; CDR3aa: CASNLGGGARNIQYF; j_gene: TRBJ2-4; d_gene: .; abundance: many; v_gene: TRBV28
CDR3nt: TGTGCCAGCAGCCAAGAGGTAACGCTAGCGGGGTCAGGTGAGCAGTTCTTC; CDR3aa: CASSQEVTLAGSGEQFF; j_gene: TRBJ2-1; d_gene: TRBD2; abundance: .; v_gene: TRBV4-2
CDR3nt: TGTGCCAGTAGTATTTGGGGGGGGATGAACACTGAAGCTTTCTTT; CDR3aa: CASSIWGGMNTEAFF; j_gene: TRBJ1-1; d_gene: .; abundance: few; v_gene: TRBV19
CDR3nt: TGTGCCAGCAGCCCGGCAGCGGGAGCGTCCTACGAGCAGTACTTC; CDR3aa: CASSPAAGASYEQYF; j_gene: TRBJ2-7; d_gene: TRBD2; abundance: .; v_gene: TRBV5-5
CDR3nt: TGTGCCAGCAGCACGGGACTTGATTACTCCTACGAGCAGTACTTC; CDR3aa: CASSTGLDYSYEQYF; j_gene: TRBJ2-7; d_gene: .; abundance: .; v_gene: TRBV7-9
CDR3nt: TGCAGCGTTGTTCACCAGAACACCGGGGAGCTGTTTTTT; CDR3aa: CSVVHQNTGELFF; j_gene: TRBJ2-2; d_gene: .; abundance: few; v_gene: TRBV29-1
CDR3nt: TGTGCCAGCAGTTTGTTCCAACAGGGAACTAATGAAAAACTGTTTTTT; CDR3aa: CASSLFQQGTNEKLFF; j_gene: TRBJ1-4; d_gene: .; abundance: .; v_gene: TRBV7-2
CDR3nt: TGTGCCAGCAGCGTCCGGGGCGATAGCTCCTACAATGAGCAGTTCTTC; CDR3aa: CASSVRGDSSYNEQFF; j_gene: TRBJ2-1; d_gene: .; abundance: few; v_gene: TRBV9
CDR3nt: TGCAGTGCTAACCGACGAAATGGCTACGAGCAGTACTTC; CDR3aa: CSANRRNGYEQYF; j_gene: TRBJ2-7; d_gene: .; abundance: few; v_gene: TRBV20-1
CDR3nt: TGTGCCAGCAGCCATCATGGGACACTCTATGGCTACACCTTC; CDR3aa: CASSHHGTLYGYTF; j_gene: TRBJ1-2; d_gene: .; abundance: few; v_gene: TRBV7-9
CDR3nt: TGTGCCAGCAGCGGAGTAGCGTGGGGCTACGAGCAGTACTTC; CDR3aa: CASSGVAWGYEQYF; j_gene: TRBJ2-7; d_gene: .; abundance: few; v_gene: TRBV9
CDR3nt: TGTGCCAGCAGCCAAATCTACGAGCAGTACTTC; CDR3aa: CASSQIYEQYF; j_gene: TRBJ2-7; d_gene: .; abundance: .; v_gene: TRBV14
CDR3nt: TGTGCCAGCAGTTTAAGGCTGGACGAGCAGTACTTC; CDR3aa: CASSLRLDEQYF; j_gene: TRBJ2-7; d_gene: .; abundance: few; v_gene: TRBV12-3/TRBV12-4
CDR3nt: TGTGCCAGCAGCGTAGGTGGGCTACCCTACGAGCAGTACTTC; CDR3aa: CASSVGGLPYEQYF; j_gene: TRBJ2-7; d_gene: .; abundance: few; v_gene: TRBV9
CDR3nt: TGTGCCAGCAGTCCCGCTAGCGGGAGGGCCTATGAGCAGTTCTTC; CDR3aa: CASSPASGRAYEQFF; j_gene: TRBJ2-1; d_gene: TRBD2; abundance: .; v_gene: TRBV27
CDR3nt: TGTGCCAGCAGTGTTACAGGAATGAACACTGAAGCTTTCTTT; CDR3aa: CASSVTGMNTEAFF; j_gene: TRBJ1-1; d_gene: .; abundance: .; v_gene: TRBV27
CDR3nt: TGTGCCGTAAACCGGGAACGGGGAAACACCATATATTTT; CDR3aa: CAVNRERGNTIYF; j_gene: TRBJ1-3; d_gene: .; abundance: .; v_gene: TRBV12-3/TRBV12-4
CDR3nt: TGTGCCAGCAGCTTTACAGGGTCCTACGAGCAGTACTTC; CDR3aa: CASSFTGSYEQYF; j_gene: TRBJ2-7; d_gene: .; abundance: few; v_gene: TRBV5-6
CDR3nt: TGTGCCAGCCAATCCAGGTCCACAGATACGCAGTATTTT; CDR3aa: CASQSRSTDTQYF; j_gene: TRBJ2-3; d_gene: .; abundance: many; v_gene: TRBV12-3/TRBV12-4
CDR3nt: TGCGCCAGCAGCTTGGATGGCAGGGTAGTCTACAATGAGCAGTTCTTC; CDR3aa: CASSLDGRVVYNEQFF; j_gene: TRBJ2-1; d_gene: .; abundance: .; v_gene: TRBV5-1